This T cell receptor beta chain appears in the sequencing data of a study of T cell changes during pregnancy in multiple sclerosis. The repertoire was sequenced with immunoSEQ multiplex PCR; TCRdb's copy has only in-frame clones and lacks some. The table lists about 69,000 clones, about 91% of them singletons, with under 0.35% in the top ten. The sequence was collected from a female donor in good health, enrolled as a control in a pregnancy study. The input for sequencing was CD4+ T cells from peripheral blood mononuclear cells, taken in the third trimester of pregnancy.

CDR3 coding DNA: TGTGCCAGTAGTATAGTCGACAGGGCCCCCAATCAGCCCCAGCATTTT. As protein: CASSIVDRAPNQPQHF. The rearrangement links TRBV19 to TRBJ1-5; 7 bases fit TRBD1. CDR3 length: 16 residues. J lost 3 bases, V lost 1 base, and 6 bases had no gene match. Germline-derived CDR1 and CDR2 are LNHDA and SQIVND (reference sequence).